The present entry profiles one T cell receptor beta chain with its context. This clonotype was counted many times. The target of this receptor is not known. Per-nucleotide qualities are absent, and no much larger clonotype sits a single base away. This specimen comes from a study of molecular identifiers for immune sequencing clone quantification (dated by TCRdb to 2016 to 2019). A note on the overall study: For a replicate experiment, RNA from approximately 20,000 or 100,000 naive CD8 T cells was divided into five aliquots, and four of the five aliquots were sequenced. This methods study used CD8 T cells to benchmark TCR RNA copy counting and molecular-identifier clustering-based TCR repertoire sequencing (MIDCIRS). Results the study describes overall, beyond this receptor: The sizes of highly expanded clones could end up underestimated when identical TCR molecules share a barcode. Clones above 20 RNA copies held over 97% of molecules in CMV-specific effector cells but under 1% in naive cells. Spiked-in Jurkat TCR RNA equal to a single cell's worth was reported to be detectable even within 1,100,000 naive CD8 T cells. When barcode sub-clustering was left out, chimeric consensus sequences inflated TCR diversity, with chimeras reaching as high as 47%. Modeling indicated roughly 3.2 TCR RNA copies recovered per cell, compared with around 10 by digital PCR, which implies a capture efficiency of 25% to 35%. Naive libraries contained spiked-in Jurkat TCR RNA (approximately ten copies' worth), which is not part of the donor repertoire.

Libraries of naive CD8 T cells were generated from roughly 18,000 to 920,000 sorted cells, with 10%, 30% or 50% of the purified RNA used. Naive CD8 T cells, defined as CD8+CD4-CCR7+CD45RA+, were FACS-sorted into RLT Plus buffer on a BD FACSAria II. To test detection sensitivity, Jurkat RNA equal to fewer than 13 TCR copies was added to samples of about 18,000-1,100,000 naive CD8 T cells. Enrichment of CD8 T cells was done with RosetteSep CD8+ T Cell Enrichment Cocktail plus Ficoll-Paque, and ACK red cell lysis came afterward. Library construction relied on PCR. TCRdb names Illumina HiSeq 4000 as the instrument used. Bulk TCR libraries were made following a previously described method, with the TCR primers given in Table S5. Total RNA was purified with the Qiagen AllPrep DNA/RNA kit. Before analysis, reads from multiple sequencing runs of the same library were pooled. The paper's processing steps were these. Only reads with exact TCR constant sequence were kept, trimmed to 150 nt, and grouped by their 12-nt molecular barcodes. Reads in each barcode group were sub-clustered using a 15% Levenshtein threshold, and a quality-weighted consensus sequence was built for each RNA molecule. Non-functional sequences were filtered out, along with any lower-count sequence sitting one edit away from another sequence. Based on a fit of two negative binomial distributions, barcode sub-clusters having less than 20% of the maximum read count were discarded. In-frame beta chains were kept once TCRdb had trimmed the public reads at Q25 with fastp and called clones with MiXCR. Here each entry gathers all rows of one CDR3 protein and keeps the most common genes and DNA. The V and J calls were determined by TCRdb, not by the authors. Within this sample are some 100,000 distinct CDR3 sequences, with roughly 19% of them counted one time only. The ten largest make up 0.75% to 0.95% of the sample.

The CDR3 starts with the cysteine, ends with the phenylalanine, and has 14 residues. Just CDR3 DNA is preserved here, 42 bases in frame from base 1. The clonotype comes from a human donor in good health. Some libraries in this study had Jurkat cell RNA spiked in. The chain was built from TRBV3-2 and TRBJ2-3; the D call TRBD1 from the table was never checked on the DNA. TRBV3-2 is given as a pseudogene. Sequenced input: naive CD8+ T cells from blood, with Jurkat cell RNA spiked in. Read against the paper, the sample's cell subset or site label means: FACS-sorted CD8+CD4-CCR7+CD45RA+ naive T cells. This receptor has the CDR3 CASSQEPGADTQYF. The DNA is TGTGCCAGCAGCCAAGAACCCGGGGCAGATACGCAGTATTTT.